This T cell receptor (beta chain) was sequenced during a study of blood T cell repertoires in COVID-19. Study in general: Both acute and convalescent COVID-19 samples were obtained from the United States, Italy and Spain. Sources were T cells, B-cell-depleted T cells, or PBMCs; the material itself was cDNA or gDNA.

Germline CDR1 is LGHDT and CDR2 is YNNKEL (reference sequence). After removal of 4 bases from V and 6 bases from J, the junction contained 9 bases not matched to a gene. This CDR3 has 16 amino acids. In the study's own analysis: It was from reference gene primer amplification that nucleated cell counts were estimated. Profiled with immunoSEQ multiplex PCR; TCRdb holds only in-frame clones, not every one. The V and J calls and clone size come from that table; D and trimming were worked out from the DNA. The sample shows about 180,000 clones, 80% to 90% of them seen only once. The sample comprised peripheral blood. The genes are TRBV3-1 (or the pseudogene TRBV3-2) and TRBJ2-2, with 9 bases lining up with TRBD2. The source of this sequence is a man between 40 and 49 years old with active or convalescent COVID-19. The DNA for the CDR3 is TGTGCCAGCAGCCTATTCGGCGGGGGGGCGGCCGGGGAGCTGTTTTTT. Its protein is CASSLFGGGAAGELFF.